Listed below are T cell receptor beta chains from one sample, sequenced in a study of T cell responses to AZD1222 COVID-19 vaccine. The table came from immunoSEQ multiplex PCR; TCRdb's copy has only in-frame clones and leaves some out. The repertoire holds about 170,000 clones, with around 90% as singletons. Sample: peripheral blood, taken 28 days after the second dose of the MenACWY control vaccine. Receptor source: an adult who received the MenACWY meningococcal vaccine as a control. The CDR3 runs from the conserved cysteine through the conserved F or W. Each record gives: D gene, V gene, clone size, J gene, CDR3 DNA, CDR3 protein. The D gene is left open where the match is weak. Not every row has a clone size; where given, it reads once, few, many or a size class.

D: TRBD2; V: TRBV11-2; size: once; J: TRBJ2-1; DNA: TGTGCCAGCAGCTCCCCTCCTACTAGCGGGAGGTGGAATGAGCAGTTCTTC; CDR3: CASSSPPTSGRWNEQFF
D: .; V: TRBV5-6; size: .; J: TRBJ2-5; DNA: TGTGCCAGCAGCTTGGGACACGGGGAGACCCAGTACTTC; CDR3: CASSLGHGETQYF
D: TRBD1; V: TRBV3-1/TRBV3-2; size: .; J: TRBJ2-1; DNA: TGTGCCAGCAGCCTCACATTGACAGGGTATGAGCAGTTCTTC; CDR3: CASSLTLTGYEQFF
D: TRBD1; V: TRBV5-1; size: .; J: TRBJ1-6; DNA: TGCGCCAGCAGCCCACAGGGACAGGGGACCGGGTGGGGGAATGAACCCCTCCACTTT; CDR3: CASSPQGQGTGWGNEPLHF
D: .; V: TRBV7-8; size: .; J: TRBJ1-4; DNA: TGTGCCAGCAGCTTAGGTCGTGAAAAACTGTTTTTT; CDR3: CASSLGREKLFF
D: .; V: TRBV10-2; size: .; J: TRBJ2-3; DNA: TGCGCCAGCAGGAGGGGGTCAGGGTGGGATACGCAGTATTTT; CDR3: CASRRGSGWDTQYF
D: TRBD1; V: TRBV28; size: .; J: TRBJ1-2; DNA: TGTGCCAGCAGTTTAGTCCTTCCGGGACAGGGTATAGGCTACACCTTC; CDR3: CASSLVLPGQGIGYTF
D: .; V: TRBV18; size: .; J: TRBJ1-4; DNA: TGTGCCAGCTCACCAGGGGAGAGATCACAACTGTTTTTT; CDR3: CASSPGERSQLFF
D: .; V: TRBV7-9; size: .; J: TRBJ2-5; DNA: TGTGCCAGCAGTTATGGGTCCGTAAAAGAGACCCAGTACTTC; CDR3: CASSYGSVKETQYF
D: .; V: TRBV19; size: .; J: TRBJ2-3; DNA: TGTGCCAGTAGTATTTTTGCGCCACCGGCGACAGATACGCAGTATTTT; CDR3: CASSIFAPPATDTQYF
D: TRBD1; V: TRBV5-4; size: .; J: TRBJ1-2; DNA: TGTGCCAGCGAGACAGGGGGCTCCGGCTCCTTATACCCTGGCTACACCTTC; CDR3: CASETGGSGSLYPGYTF
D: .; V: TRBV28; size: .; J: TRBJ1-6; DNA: TGTGCCAGCGGCAGGGGAGACTATTCACCCCTCCACTTT; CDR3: CASGRGDYSPLHF
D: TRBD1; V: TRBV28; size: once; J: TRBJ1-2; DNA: TGTGCCAGCAGTACCCCACAGGGGTGGGGCTACACCTTC; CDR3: CASSTPQGWGYTF
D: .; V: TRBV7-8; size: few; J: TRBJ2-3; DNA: TGTGCCAGCAGCTTTGGAAATATTGGAGATACGCAGTATTTT; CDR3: CASSFGNIGDTQYF
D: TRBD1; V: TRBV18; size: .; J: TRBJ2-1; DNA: TGTGCCAGCTCACCACCGGGACAGCCTTCCTACAATGAGCAGTTCTTC; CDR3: CASSPPGQPSYNEQFF
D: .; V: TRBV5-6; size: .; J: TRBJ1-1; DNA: TGTGCCAGCAGCTCGACGGTGAACACTGAAGCTTTCTTT; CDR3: CASSSTVNTEAFF
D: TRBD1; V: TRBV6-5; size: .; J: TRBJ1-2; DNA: TGTGCCAGCAGTCCCCGGGACAGGGGTGGCTACACCTTC; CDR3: CASSPRDRGGYTF
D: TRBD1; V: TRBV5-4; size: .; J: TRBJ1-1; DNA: TGTGCCAGCAGCTTTGGGACAGAACATGAAGCTTTCTTT; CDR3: CASSFGTEHEAFF
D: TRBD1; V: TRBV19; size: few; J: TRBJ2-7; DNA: TGTGCCAGTAGTATAACGACAGGGAGCTCCTACGAGCAGTACTTC; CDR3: CASSITTGSSYEQYF
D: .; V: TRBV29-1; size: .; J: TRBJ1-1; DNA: TGCAGCGTTCGCGGGGGGAGGACTGAAGCTTTCTTT; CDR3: CSVRGGRTEAFF
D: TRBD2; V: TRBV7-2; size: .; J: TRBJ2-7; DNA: TGTGCCAGCAGCTTAGCGCTAGCTAGCGGTACCTACGAGCAGTACTTC; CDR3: CASSLALASGTYEQYF
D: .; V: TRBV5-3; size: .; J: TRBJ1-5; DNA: TGTGCCAGAAGCTGGGGGGGCAATCAGCCCCAGCATTTT; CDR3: CARSWGGNQPQHF
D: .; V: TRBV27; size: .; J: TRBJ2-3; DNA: TGTGCCAGCAGTTCCTTAAGACTAGATACGCAGTATTTT; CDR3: CASSSLRLDTQYF
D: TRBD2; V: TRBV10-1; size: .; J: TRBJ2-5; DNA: TGCGCCAGCAGTGAGTCGATCGGGACTAGCTGGGAGACCCAGTACTTC; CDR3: CASSESIGTSWETQYF
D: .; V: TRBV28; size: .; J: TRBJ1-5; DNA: TGTGCCAGCAGTTTGTGGCAGGATAGCAATCAGCCCCAGCATTTT; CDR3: CASSLWQDSNQPQHF
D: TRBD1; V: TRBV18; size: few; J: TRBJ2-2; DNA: TGTGCCAGCTCACCTTTGACAGGGGCCCTGAACACCGGGGAGCTGTTTTTT; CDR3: CASSPLTGALNTGELFF
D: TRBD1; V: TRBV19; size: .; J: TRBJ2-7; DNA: TGTGCCAGTAGTGCCCCGGGACAGGCCCTCTACGAGCAGTACTTC; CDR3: CASSAPGQALYEQYF
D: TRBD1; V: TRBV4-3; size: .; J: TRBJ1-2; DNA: TGCGCCAGCAGCCAAGCAGACAGGGCGAACTATGGCTACACCTTC; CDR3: CASSQADRANYGYTF
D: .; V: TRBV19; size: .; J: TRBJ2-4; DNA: TGTGCCAGTAGTATAGGCCCCGGACAGCGCCTAGCCAAAAACATTCAGTACTTC; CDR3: CASSIGPGQRLAKNIQYF
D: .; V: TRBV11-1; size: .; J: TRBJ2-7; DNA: TGTGCCAGCAGCGCTACAGTCGAGCAGTACTTC; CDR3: CASSATVEQYF
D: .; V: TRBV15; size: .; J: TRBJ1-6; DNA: TGTGCCACCAGCAGATCACACCGGGACCTCTATAATTCACCCCTCCACTTT; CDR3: CATSRSHRDLYNSPLHF
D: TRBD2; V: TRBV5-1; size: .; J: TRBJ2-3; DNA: TGCGCCAGCAGCGGCGGGACTACCGGCACAGATACGCAGTATTTT; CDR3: CASSGGTTGTDTQYF
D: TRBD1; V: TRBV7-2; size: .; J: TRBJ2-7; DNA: TGTGCCAGCAGCAAATGGGACAGGGGTCCCGAGCAGTACTTC; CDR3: CASSKWDRGPEQYF
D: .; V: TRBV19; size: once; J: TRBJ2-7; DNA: TGTGCCAGTAGTGACCCCACAGTGCACGAGCAGTACTTC; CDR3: CASSDPTVHEQYF
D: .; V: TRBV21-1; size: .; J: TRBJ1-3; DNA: TGTGCCAGCACCGGGGTTGGAAACACCATATATTTT; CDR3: CASTGVGNTIYF
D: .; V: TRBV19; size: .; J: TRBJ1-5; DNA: TGTGCCAGTACGTACCAGGCCGTAAATCAGCCCCAGCATTTT; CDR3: CASTYQAVNQPQHF
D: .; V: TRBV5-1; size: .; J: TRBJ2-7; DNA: TGCGCCAGCCGAGCAGGCACCTACGAGCAGTACTTC; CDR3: CASRAGTYEQYF
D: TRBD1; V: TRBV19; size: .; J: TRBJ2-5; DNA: TGTGCCACCCGGACAGGTCCCGGCTGGGAGACCCAGTACTTC; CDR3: CATRTGPGWETQYF
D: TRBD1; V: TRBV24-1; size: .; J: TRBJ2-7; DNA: TGTGCCACCAGTGATAAACCGGGACAGGGGGACGAGCAGTACTTC; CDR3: CATSDKPGQGDEQYF
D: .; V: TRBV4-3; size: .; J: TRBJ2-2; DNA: TGCGCCAGCTCCCTAGTAGGGGCCGGCGGCACCGGGGAGCTGTTTTTT; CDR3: CASSLVGAGGTGELFF
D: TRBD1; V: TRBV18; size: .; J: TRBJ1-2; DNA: TGTGCCAGCTCACCACAGGGACAGGGGAAGGATGGCTACACCTTC; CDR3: CASSPQGQGKDGYTF
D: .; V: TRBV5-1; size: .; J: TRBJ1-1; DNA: TGCGCCAGCAGCTTGAATTTGAACACTGAAGCTTTCTTT; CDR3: CASSLNLNTEAFF
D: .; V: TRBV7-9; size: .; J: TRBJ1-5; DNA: TGTGCCAGCAGCCTCACGGGGGGCGAGGCTCAGCCCCAGCATTTT; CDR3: CASSLTGGEAQPQHF
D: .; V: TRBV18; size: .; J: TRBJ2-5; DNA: TGTGCCAGCTCACCAGCGTGGTTTTACACCGAGACCCAGTACTTC; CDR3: CASSPAWFYTETQYF